This T cell receptor beta chain was recovered during a study of T-cell reconstitution after alpha-beta-depleted transplantation in children. Looked up from germline, CDR1 is DFQATT and CDR2 is SNEGSKA (reference sequence). J lost 2 bases, V lost 1 base, and 14 bases had no gene match. CDR3 length: 17 amino acids. The authors prepared the TCRbeta library with unique molecular identifiers. TCRdb reprocessed the PCR reads with MiXCR, giving one entry per CDR3 protein. The profile covers under 350,000 distinct CDR3 sequences, with nearly 10% appearing a single time and about a tenth taken by the ten largest.

The sample was PBMCs from the stem cell graft donor, taken from the stem cell graft. This chain uses TRBV20-1 with TRBJ2-7, with 7 bases lining up with TRBD2. This TCR came from a human donor who donated a stem cell graft to a child with SCID. The CDR3 DNA is TGCAGTGCTAGAGTTTTGGGGGAGAGCGGGGAAGCCTACGAGCAGTACTTC. Its translation: CSARVLGESGEAYEQYF.